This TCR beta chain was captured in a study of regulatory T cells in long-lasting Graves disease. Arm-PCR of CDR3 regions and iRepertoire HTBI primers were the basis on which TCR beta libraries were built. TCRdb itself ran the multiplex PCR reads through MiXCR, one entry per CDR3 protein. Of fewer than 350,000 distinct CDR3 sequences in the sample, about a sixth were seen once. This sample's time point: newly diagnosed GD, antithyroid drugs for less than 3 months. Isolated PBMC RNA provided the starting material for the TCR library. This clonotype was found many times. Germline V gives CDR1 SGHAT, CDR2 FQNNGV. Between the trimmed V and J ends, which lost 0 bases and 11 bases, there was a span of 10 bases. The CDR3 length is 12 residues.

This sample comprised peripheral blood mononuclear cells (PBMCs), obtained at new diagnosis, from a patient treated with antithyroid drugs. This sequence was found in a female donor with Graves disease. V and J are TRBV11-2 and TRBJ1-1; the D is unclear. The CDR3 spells CASSLERDEAFF. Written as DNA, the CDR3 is TGTGCCAGCAGCTTAGAGAGGGATGAGGCTTTCTTT. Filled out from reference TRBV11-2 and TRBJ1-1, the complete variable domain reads EAGVAQSPRYKIIEKRQSVAFWCNPISGHATLYWYQQILGQGPKLLIQFQNNGVVDDSQLPKDRFSAERLKGVDSTLKIQPAKLEDSAVYLCASSLERDEAFFGQGTRLTVV.